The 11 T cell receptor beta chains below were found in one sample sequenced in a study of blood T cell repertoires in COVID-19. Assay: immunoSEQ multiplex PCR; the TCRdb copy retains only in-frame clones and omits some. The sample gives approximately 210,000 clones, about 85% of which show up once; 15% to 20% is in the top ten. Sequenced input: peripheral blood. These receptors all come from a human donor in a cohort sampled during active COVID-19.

The CDR3 spells CATSRDVGGRIYF. DNA for the CDR3: TGTGCCACCAGCAGAGATGTCGGGGGACGAATTTATTTT. The V call is TRBV15, the J call TRBJ1-3, with D possibly matching TRBD1 (5 bases). Germline assignment: CDR1 LNHNV and CDR2 YYDKDF (reference sequence). This CDR3 has 13 amino acids. Trimming removed 0 bases at V and 16 bases at J, with 16 bases between.

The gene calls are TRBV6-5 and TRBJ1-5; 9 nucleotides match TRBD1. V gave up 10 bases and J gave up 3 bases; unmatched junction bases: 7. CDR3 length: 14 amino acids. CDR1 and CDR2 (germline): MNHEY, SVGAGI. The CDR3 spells CATARDRDNQPQHF. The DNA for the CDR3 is TGTGCCACCGCTCGGGACAGGGACAATCAGCCCCAGCATTTT.

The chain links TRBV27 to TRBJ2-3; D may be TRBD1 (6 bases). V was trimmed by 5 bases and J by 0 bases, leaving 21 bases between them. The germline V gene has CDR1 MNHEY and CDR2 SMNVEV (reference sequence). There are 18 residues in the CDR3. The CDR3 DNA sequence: TGTGCCAGCAGTGTACGGCCGGGACATCTTCTTAGCACAGATACGCAGTATTTT. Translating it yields CASSVRPGHLLSTDTQYF.

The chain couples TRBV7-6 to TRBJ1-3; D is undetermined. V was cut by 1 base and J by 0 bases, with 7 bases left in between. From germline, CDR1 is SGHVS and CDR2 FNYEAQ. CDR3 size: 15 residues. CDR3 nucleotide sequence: TGTGCCAGCAGCTTAGGGTGGGCCTCTGGAAACACCATATATTTT. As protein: CASSLGWASGNTIYF.

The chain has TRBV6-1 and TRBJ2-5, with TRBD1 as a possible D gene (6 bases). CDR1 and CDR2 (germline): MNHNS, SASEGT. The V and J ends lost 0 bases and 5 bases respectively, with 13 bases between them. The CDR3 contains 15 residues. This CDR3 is CASSEASGVGETQYF. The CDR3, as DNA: TGTGCCAGCAGTGAAGCGTCAGGGGTAGGCGAGACCCAGTACTTC.

CDR3 nucleotide sequence: TGTGCCAGCAGTCAGGCCCTGGGGGGGGTTGGGTTCTTC. Translation: CASSQALGGVGFF. The genes are TRBV6-2 or TRBV6-3 and TRBJ2-1, with 7 bases that match TRBD2. This CDR3 comprises 13 residues. The J segment lost 15 bases and the V segment lost 5 bases, leaving 13 bases of the junction unmatched. Germline CDR1 reads MNHEY; CDR2 reads SVGEGT.

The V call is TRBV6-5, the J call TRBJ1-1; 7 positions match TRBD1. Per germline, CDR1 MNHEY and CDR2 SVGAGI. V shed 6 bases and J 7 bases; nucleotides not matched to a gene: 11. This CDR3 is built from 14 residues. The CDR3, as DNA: TGTGCCAGCAGAAACGCAGACCGACAGGGTGAAGCTTTCTTT. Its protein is CASRNADRQGEAFF.

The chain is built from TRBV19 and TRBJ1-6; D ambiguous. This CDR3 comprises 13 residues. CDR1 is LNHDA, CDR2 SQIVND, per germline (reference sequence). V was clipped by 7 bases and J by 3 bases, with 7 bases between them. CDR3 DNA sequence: TGTGCCAGTACGAGGGACTATAATTCACCCCTCCACTTT. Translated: CASTRDYNSPLHF.

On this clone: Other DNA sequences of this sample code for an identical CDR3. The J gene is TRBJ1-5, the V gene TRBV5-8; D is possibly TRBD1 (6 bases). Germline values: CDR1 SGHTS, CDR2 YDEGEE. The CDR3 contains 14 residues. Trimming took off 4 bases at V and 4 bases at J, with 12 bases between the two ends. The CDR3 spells CASSPRTGNQPQHF. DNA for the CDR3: TGTGCCAGCAGCCCAAGAACAGGGAATCAGCCCCAGCATTTT.

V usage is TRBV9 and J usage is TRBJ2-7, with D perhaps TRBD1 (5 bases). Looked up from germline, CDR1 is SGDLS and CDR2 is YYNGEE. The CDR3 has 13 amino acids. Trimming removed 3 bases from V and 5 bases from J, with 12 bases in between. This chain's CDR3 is CASSATPGHEQYF. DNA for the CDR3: TGTGCCAGCAGCGCCACGCCAGGGCACGAGCAGTACTTC. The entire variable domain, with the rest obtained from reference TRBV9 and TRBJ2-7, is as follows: DSGVTQTPKHLITATGQRVTLRCSPRSGDLSVYWYQQSLDQGLQFLIQYYNGEERAKGNILERFSAQQFPDLHSELNLSSLELGDSALYFCASSATPGHEQYFGPGTRLTVT.

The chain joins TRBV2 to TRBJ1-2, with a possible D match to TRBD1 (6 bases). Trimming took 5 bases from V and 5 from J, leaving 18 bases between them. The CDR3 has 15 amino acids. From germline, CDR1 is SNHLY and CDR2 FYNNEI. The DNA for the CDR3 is TGTGCCAGCAGTTATTCAGGGGTGAACGGGTATGGCTACACCTTC. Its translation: CASSYSGVNGYGYTF.